Here is one T cell receptor (beta chain) with its context. Its specificity is not known. Sequenced by immunoSEQ multiplex PCR; TCRdb stores in-frame clones only, minus some. The sample has over 45,000 clones; about 90% are singletons. The data were taken from a study of graft-versus-host responses after intestinal transplantation. The germline CDR1 and CDR2 sequences are MDHEN and SYDVKM. The V gene end was trimmed by 2 bases and the J gene end by 1 base; junction bases not matched to a gene: 2. The CDR3 runs to 15 residues. The chain combines TRBV28 with TRBJ1-2; 9 bases agree with TRBD1. This clonotype originated in a human donor who was the organ donor for an intestinal transplant. The sample in question was unstimulated CD4+ T cells sorted from spleen or lymph node cells, obtained before transplant. The CDR3 here is CASSLGTGINYGYTF. Here the CDR3 DNA reads TGTGCCAGCAGTTTAGGGACAGGGATTAACTATGGCTACACCTTC.